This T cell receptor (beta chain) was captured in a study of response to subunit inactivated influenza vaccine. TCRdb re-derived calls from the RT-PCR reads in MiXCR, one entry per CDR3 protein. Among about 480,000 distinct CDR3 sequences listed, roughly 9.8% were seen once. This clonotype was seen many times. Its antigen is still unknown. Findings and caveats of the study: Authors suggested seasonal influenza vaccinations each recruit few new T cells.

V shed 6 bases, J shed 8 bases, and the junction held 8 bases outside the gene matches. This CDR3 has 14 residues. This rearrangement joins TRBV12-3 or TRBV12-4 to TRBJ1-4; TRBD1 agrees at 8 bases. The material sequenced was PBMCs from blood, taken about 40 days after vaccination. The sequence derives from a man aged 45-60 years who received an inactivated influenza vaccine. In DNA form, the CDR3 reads TGTGCCAGCAGCCTCACAGGGGGTGACGAAAAACTGTTTTTT. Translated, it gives CASSLTGGDEKLFF.